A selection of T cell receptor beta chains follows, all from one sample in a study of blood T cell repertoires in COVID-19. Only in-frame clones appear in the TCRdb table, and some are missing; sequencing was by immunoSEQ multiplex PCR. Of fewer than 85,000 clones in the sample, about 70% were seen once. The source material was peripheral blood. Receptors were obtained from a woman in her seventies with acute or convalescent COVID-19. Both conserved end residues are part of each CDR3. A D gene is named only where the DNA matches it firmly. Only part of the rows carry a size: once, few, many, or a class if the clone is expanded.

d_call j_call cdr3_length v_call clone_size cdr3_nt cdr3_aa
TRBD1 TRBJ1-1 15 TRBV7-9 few TGTGCCAGCAGCTCCGGGACAGGGGGTCATACTGAAGCTTTCTTT CASSSGTGGHTEAFF
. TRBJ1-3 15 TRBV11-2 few TGTGCCAGCAGCTTAGTACGGGGTTCGGGAAACACCATATATTTT CASSLVRGSGNTIYF
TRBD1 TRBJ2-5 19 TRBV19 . TGTGCCAGTAGTATAATTTGGGACAGGGGGCGCGGGGATGTGGAGACCCAGTACTTC CASSIIWDRGRGDVETQYF
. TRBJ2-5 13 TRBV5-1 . TGCGCCAGCAGCTTGGAACAGAAAGGGACCCAGTACTTC CASSLEQKGTQYF
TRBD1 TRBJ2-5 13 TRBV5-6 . TGTGCCAGCAGCTCCAGGGGGCGGGAGACCCAGTACTTC CASSSRGRETQYF
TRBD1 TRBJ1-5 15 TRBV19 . TGTGCCAGTAGTATAGGAGGACAGGGGCGGCAGCCCCAGCATTTT CASSIGGQGRQPQHF
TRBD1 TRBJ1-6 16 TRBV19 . TGTGCCAGTAGTACTTTGCTGACAGGGAGCAATTCACCCCTCCACTTT CASSTLLTGSNSPLHF
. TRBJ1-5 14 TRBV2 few TGTGCCAGCACCGCCGACAGGATAAATCAGCCCCAGCATTTT CASTADRINQPQHF
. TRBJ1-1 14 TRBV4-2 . TGTGCCAGCAGCCCCGACAGCATGAACACTGAAGCTTTCTTT CASSPDSMNTEAFF
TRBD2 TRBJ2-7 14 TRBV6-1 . TGTGCCAGCAGTGAGGCGGGAGTAGACTACGAGCAGTACTTC CASSEAGVDYEQYF
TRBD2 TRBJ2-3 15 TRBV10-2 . TGCGCCAGCAGCCGGCTAGCGGGCTACACAGATACGCAGTATTTT CASSRLAGYTDTQYF
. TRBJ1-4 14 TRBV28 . TGTGCCAGCAGTTTGGAGGGGGGGAATGAAAAACTGTTTTTT CASSLEGGNEKLFF
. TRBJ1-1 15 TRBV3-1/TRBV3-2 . TGTGCCAGCAGCGCTAGTGGGCAGGGGAACACTGAAGCTTTCTTT CASSASGQGNTEAFF
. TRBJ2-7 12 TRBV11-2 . TGTGCCAGCAGCTCGTCTCGACTCCAGCAGTACTTC CASSSSRLQQYF
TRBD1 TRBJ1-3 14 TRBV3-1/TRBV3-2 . TGTGCCAGCACCGAGGGGGCAAATGGAAACACCATATATTTT CASTEGANGNTIYF
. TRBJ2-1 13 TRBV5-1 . TGCGCCAGCAGCTTGGTCGAGGCCCATGAGCAGTTCTTC CASSLVEAHEQFF
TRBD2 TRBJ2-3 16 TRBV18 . TGTGCCAGCTCGCTGCCGGGACTAGGGGGCACAGATACGCAGTATTTT CASSLPGLGGTDTQYF
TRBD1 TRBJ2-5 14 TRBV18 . TGTGCCAGCTCGCTTACAGGGGGCGGTGAGACCCAGTACTTC CASSLTGGGETQYF
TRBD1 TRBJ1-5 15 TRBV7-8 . TGTGCCAGCAGTGACGGACAGGGGGCTGGTCAGCCCCAGCATTTT CASSDGQGAGQPQHF
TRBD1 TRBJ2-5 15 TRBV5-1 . TGCGCCAGCAGCTTGAGGGGGCCAGACCAAGAGACCCAGTACTTC CASSLRGPDQETQYF
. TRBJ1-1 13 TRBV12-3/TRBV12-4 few TGTGCCAGCAGGCTGGGACAGAACACTGAAGCTTTCTTT CASRLGQNTEAFF
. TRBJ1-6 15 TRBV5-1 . TGCGCCAGCAGGGCAGCAGGGTCCTATAATTCACCCCTCCACTTT CASRAAGSYNSPLHF
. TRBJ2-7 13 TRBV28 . TGTGCCAGCAGTTTAGGACCCAGGGTCTCGCAGTACTTC CASSLGPRVSQYF
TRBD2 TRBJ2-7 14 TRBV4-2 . TGTGCCAGCAGCGGAGGACTAGCGGGGGGACAGCAGTACTTC CASSGGLAGGQQYF
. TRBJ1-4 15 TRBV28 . TGTGCCAGCAGTCCCAGGTTTAAGGGGAACGAAAAACTGTTTTTT CASSPRFKGNEKLFF
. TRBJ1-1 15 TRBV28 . TGTGCCAGCCTTAGACCCGGGACATTGAACACTGAAGCTTTCTTT CASLRPGTLNTEAFF
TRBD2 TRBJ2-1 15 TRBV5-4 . TGTGCCAGCAGCTGGGGGACTAGCGGTTACAATGAGCAGTTCTTC CASSWGTSGYNEQFF
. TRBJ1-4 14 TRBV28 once TGTGCCAGCAGTTTGGGCAGGAGGGGTGAAAAACTGTTTTTT CASSLGRRGEKLFF
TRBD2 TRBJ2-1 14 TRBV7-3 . TGTGCCAGCAGCTTAGGCGGGAGTGCGAATGAGCAGTTCTTC CASSLGGSANEQFF
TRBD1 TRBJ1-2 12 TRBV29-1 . TGCAGCGCACAGGGGACTGGGTATGGCTACACCTTC CSAQGTGYGYTF
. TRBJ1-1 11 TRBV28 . TGTGCCAGCAGACTGAGCACTTTAGCTTTCTTT CASRLSTLAFF
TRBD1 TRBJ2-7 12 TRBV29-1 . TGCAGCGTCCAAAAACCAGGGGGCGAGCAGTACTTC CSVQKPGGEQYF
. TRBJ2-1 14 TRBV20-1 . TGCAGTGCTAGTAAGCCACAGGGGAGGTATGAGCAGTTCTTC CSASKPQGRYEQFF
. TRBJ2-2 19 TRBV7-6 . TGTGCCAGCAGCTTAGAGCTTTTGGCCAGCTCAAAGAGGACCGGGGAGCTGTTTTTT CASSLELLASSKRTGELFF
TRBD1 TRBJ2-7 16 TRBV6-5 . TGTGCCAGCAGTTACTCTTTGGGACAGATGTCCTACGAGCAGTACTTC CASSYSLGQMSYEQYF
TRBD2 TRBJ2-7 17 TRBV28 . TGTGCCAGCAGTTTATCCCTAATAGCGGGAGGAACCTACGAGCAGTACTTC CASSLSLIAGGTYEQYF
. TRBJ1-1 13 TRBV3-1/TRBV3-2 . TGTGCCAGCAGCGCGGGACCGAGAGGTGAAGCTTTCTTT CASSAGPRGEAFF
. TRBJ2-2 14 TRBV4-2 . TGTGCCAGCAGCCCCCGACTTACCACCGGGGAGCTGTTTTTT CASSPRLTTGELFF
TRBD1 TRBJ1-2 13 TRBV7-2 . TGTGCCAGCAGCCGAGGGGGCGGCTATGGCTACACCTTC CASSRGGGYGYTF
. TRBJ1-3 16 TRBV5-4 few TGTGCCAGCAGCTATACCAAGGGGAACTCTGGAAACACCATATATTTT CASSYTKGNSGNTIYF
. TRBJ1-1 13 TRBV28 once TGTGCCAGCAGGTTTCAGGCAAACACTGAAGCTTTCTTT CASRFQANTEAFF
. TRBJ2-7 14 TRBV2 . TGTGCCAGCAGTCCTCATCGAGTTCCCTACGAGCAGTACTTC CASSPHRVPYEQYF
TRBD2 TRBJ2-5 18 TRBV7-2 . TGTGCCAGCACCGTAAGACTAGCGGGGGCCGCGTACCAAGAGACCCAGTACTTC CASTVRLAGAAYQETQYF
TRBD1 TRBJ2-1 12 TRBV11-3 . TGTGCCAGCAGCTTTGGACAGGGAGAGCAGTTCTTC CASSFGQGEQFF
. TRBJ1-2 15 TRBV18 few TGTGCCAGCTCACCAACAGGGCGGGTTGAGTATGGCTACACCTTC CASSPTGRVEYGYTF
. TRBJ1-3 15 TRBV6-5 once TGTGCCAGCAAACGGGGGGCTAATGGTGGAAACACCATATATTTT CASKRGANGGNTIYF
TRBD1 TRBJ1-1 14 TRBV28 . TGTGCCAGCAGCCCCGGGACAGGGCTTGGTGAAGCTTTCTTT CASSPGTGLGEAFF
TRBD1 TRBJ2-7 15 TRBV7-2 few TGTGCCAGCAGCTTCACCGGGACAGGGCACTACGAGCAGTACTTC CASSFTGTGHYEQYF